The 16 T cell receptor beta chains reported below all come from one sample, sequenced in a study of blood T cell repertoires in COVID-19. TCRdb's table, derived via immunoSEQ multiplex PCR, lists solely in-frame clones and lacks some. The sample has about 160,000 clones; 79% are singletons. Sequenced: peripheral blood. These receptors all come from a woman aged 55-75 years with COVID-19, enrolled during active disease.

This chain connects TRBV6-4 to TRBJ1-1; D possibly corresponds to TRBD1 (5 bases). V gave up 3 bases and J gave up 10 bases, with 15 bases separating them. This CDR3 spans 13 amino acids. Looked up from germline, CDR1 is MRHNA and CDR2 is SNTAGT. CDR3: CASSEGLGRRAFF. The CDR3 nucleotides are TGTGCCAGCAGTGAGGGGCTAGGACGTCGAGCTTTCTTT.

The chain combines TRBV9 with TRBJ1-1; 8 bases align to TRBD1. Germline lookup yields CDR1 SGDLS and CDR2 YYNGEE. Germline trimming cut 6 bases from V and 4 bases from J; bases unmatched to any gene: 14. The length of the CDR3 is 16 residues. CDR3 bases: TGTGCCAGCACCCCAGAGGACAGGGTGATGGTCACTGAAGCTTTCTTT. This gives the protein CASTPEDRVMVTEAFF.

This chain uses TRBV5-8 with TRBJ2-1, with a tentative D call TRBD2 (7 bases). V dropped 5 bases and J dropped 6 bases, with 24 bases sitting between them. Per germline, CDR1 SGHTS and CDR2 YDEGEE. This CDR3 region has 17 residues. The CDR3 sequence is CASSPGRGAMAFNEQFF. In DNA form, the CDR3 reads TGTGCCAGCAGTCCTGGTCGGGGGGCTATGGCGTTCAATGAGCAGTTCTTC.

The chain has TRBV4-1 and TRBJ1-2; 7 bases agree with TRBD1. V shed 4 bases, J shed 2 bases, and the junction held 1 base outside the gene matches. The CDR3 runs 13 residues. CDR1 is MGHRA, CDR2 YSYEKL, per germline. CDR3 loop: CASSLTGNYGYTF. CDR3 nucleotides: TGCGCCAGCAGCCTGACAGGGAACTATGGCTACACCTTC.

V gene TRBV7-3 combines with J gene TRBJ2-7; TRBD1 aligns across 7 bases. The CDR3 totals 15 residues. Trimming at V came to 5 bases and at J to 3 bases, leaving 10 bases not matched to a gene. Germline V gene data show CDR1 as SGHTA and CDR2 as FQGTGA. The CDR3 nucleotides are TGTGCCAGCAGCGTCTATCCGGGACAGCACTACGAGCAGTACTTC. Amino acid sequence: CASSVYPGQHYEQYF.

V is TRBV19 and J is TRBJ2-5, with TRBD2 matching over 9 bases. The length of the CDR3 is 14 residues. The germline V gene encodes CDR1 LNHDA and CDR2 SQIVND (reference sequence). With 4 bases clipped from V and 2 bases from J, the junction kept 2 bases outside the gene matches. The CDR3 here is CASSSGRVQETQYF. CDR3 nucleotide sequence: TGTGCCAGTAGTAGCGGGAGGGTACAAGAGACCCAGTACTTC.

This rearrangement joins TRBV29-1 to TRBJ2-5; D is undetermined. There are 12 residues in the CDR3. Trimming cost V 4 bases and J 5 bases, with 11 bases left between them. The germline V gene has CDR1 SQVTM and CDR2 ANQGSEA. CDR3 residues: CSVVLGAETQYF. CDR3 coding DNA: TGCAGCGTTGTTCTAGGTGCGGAGACCCAGTACTTC. The entire variable domain, with the rest obtained from reference TRBV29-1 and TRBJ2-5, is as follows: SAVISQKPSRDICQRGTSLTIQCQVDSQVTMMFWYRQQPGQSLTLIATANQGSEATYESGFVIDKFPISRPNLTFSTLTVSNMSPEDSSIYLCSVVLGAETQYFGPGTRLLVL.

This chain links TRBV2 with TRBJ2-2, with 7 bases matching TRBD2. The ends lost 6 bases at V and 0 bases at J; junction bases unmatched: 7. In germline, CDR1 is SNHLY, CDR2 FYNNEI. The CDR3 totals 16 residues. CDR3 sequence: CASRPGRTPNTGELFF. In DNA form, the CDR3 reads TGTGCCAGCAGGCCCGGGAGGACCCCGAACACCGGGGAGCTGTTTTTT.

This clone appeared once. This chain links TRBV28 with TRBJ2-3, with D perhaps matching TRBD2 (6 bases). V lost 4 bases and J 3 bases, leaving 14 bases between the germline ends. The germline CDR1 and CDR2 sequences are MDHEN and SYDVKM. The CDR3 runs 15 residues. CDR3 nucleotide sequence: TGTGCCAGCAGTTCCCCCGTGGGGGGAACAGATACGCAGTATTTT. The encoded protein is CASSSPVGGTDTQYF.

Turning to this clone: At one end, the junction sequence differs from germline, possibly due to a read error. V is TRBV7-8 and J is TRBJ1-2; tentatively, D is TRBD1 (5 bases). This CDR3 is built from 16 residues. From germline, CDR1 is SGHVS and CDR2 FQNEAQ. CDR3 sequence reads: CASSRDRTQGDYDYTF. The DNA of the CDR3 is TGTGCCAGCAGCCGAGACCGAACCCAAGGGGACTATGACTACACCTTC.

The V and J genes are TRBV27 and TRBJ2-5, with 9 bases fitting TRBD1. Per the germline V gene, CDR1 is MNHEY and CDR2 is SMNVEV (reference sequence). Trimming took 4 bases from V and 11 from J; bases not matched to a gene: 11. The length of the CDR3 is 14 residues. In DNA form, the CDR3 reads TGTGCCAGCAGTTGGGACAGGGTAAACGGGATACAGTACTTC. It encodes CASSWDRVNGIQYF.

In DNA form, the CDR3 reads TGTGCCAGCAGTTTGTATCCAGGCATCGGGGAGCTGTTTTTT. Amino acid sequence: CASSLYPGIGELFF. This sequence joins TRBV27 and TRBJ2-2; D gene unclear. This CDR3 is built from 14 residues. Trimming shortened V by 3 bases and J by 7 bases, and 12 bases separated the two germline ends. The germline V gene has CDR1 MNHEY and CDR2 SMNVEV (reference sequence).

J is TRBJ2-1 and V is TRBV2; D remains ambiguous. The CDR3 is 14 amino acids. The germline V gene encodes CDR1 SNHLY and CDR2 FYNNEI. The V and J ends lost 4 bases and 3 bases respectively, with 10 bases between them. CDR3: CASSGALRYNEQFF. Here the CDR3 DNA reads TGTGCCAGCAGTGGCGCCCTACGCTACAATGAGCAGTTCTTC.

The gene calls are TRBV19 and TRBJ2-2, with TRBD2 matching over 11 bases. The CDR3 length is 17 residues. V lost 6 bases, J lost 1 base, and 7 bases stayed unmatched. The germline V gene encodes CDR1 LNHDA and CDR2 SQIVND (reference sequence). The CDR3 is CASRLTGLAGNTGELFF. CDR3 bases: TGTGCCAGTAGACTTACCGGACTAGCGGGGAACACCGGGGAGCTGTTTTTT.

The genes are TRBV5-6 and TRBJ2-6, with D tentatively TRBD1 (6 bases). V lost 0 bases, J lost 0 bases, and 13 bases lay in between. From germline, CDR1 is SGHDT and CDR2 YYEEEE. The CDR3 extends over 18 amino acids. For the CDR3, the DNA is TGTGCCAGCAGCTTGGGGCCTGACAGGCTCTCTGGGGCCAACGTCCTGACTTTC. It encodes CASSLGPDRLSGANVLTF.

This clone has more than one count but fewer than ten. The V gene is TRBV21-1, the J gene TRBJ2-2; the table calls TRBD1, which could not be checked here. TRBV21-1 is a recognized pseudogene. The CDR3 contains 18 residues. The CDR3, as DNA: TGTGCCAGCAGCAATCGGACAGCACAGTTCGCGAACACCGGGGAGCTGTTTTTT. Amino acids: CASSNRTAQFANTGELFF.